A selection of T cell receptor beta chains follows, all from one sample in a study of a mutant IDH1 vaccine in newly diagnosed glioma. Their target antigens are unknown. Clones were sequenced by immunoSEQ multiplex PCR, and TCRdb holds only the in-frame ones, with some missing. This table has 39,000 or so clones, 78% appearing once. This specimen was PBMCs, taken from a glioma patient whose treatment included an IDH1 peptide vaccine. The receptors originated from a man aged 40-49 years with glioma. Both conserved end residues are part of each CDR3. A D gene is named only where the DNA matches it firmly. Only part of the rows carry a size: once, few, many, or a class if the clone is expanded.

CDR3 DNA: TGCAGTGCTAGGGGAGGGGGAGAAGCTTTCTTT
CDR3 protein: CSARGGGEAFF
J gene: TRBJ1-1
D gene: NA
clone size: NA
V gene: TRBV20-1

CDR3 DNA: TGTGCCAGCTCACCGCGGGAGAGAATCGGGTTCTCCTACGAGCAGTACTTC
CDR3 protein: CASSPRERIGFSYEQYF
J gene: TRBJ2-7
D gene: TRBD2
clone size: NA
V gene: TRBV18

CDR3 DNA: TGTGCCAGCAGTACCCTAGCGGGGGTGCTGACAGATACGCAGTATTTT
CDR3 protein: CASSTLAGVLTDTQYF
J gene: TRBJ2-3
D gene: TRBD2
clone size: NA
V gene: TRBV6-9

CDR3 DNA: TGTGCCAGTAGCCGGATCGGGGATACGCAGTATTTT
CDR3 protein: CASSRIGDTQYF
J gene: TRBJ2-3
D gene: NA
clone size: NA
V gene: TRBV19

CDR3 DNA: TGCGCCAGCAGCTACACAGGGGATCAGCCCCAGCATTTT
CDR3 protein: CASSYTGDQPQHF
J gene: TRBJ1-5
D gene: TRBD1
clone size: NA
V gene: TRBV5-1

CDR3 DNA: TGTGCCACGGGACACTCCAGCGAGCAGTACTTC
CDR3 protein: CATGHSSEQYF
J gene: TRBJ2-7
D gene: NA
clone size: NA
V gene: TRBV6-5

CDR3 DNA: TGCGCCAGCAGCCCCGGGACAGGGCGCTCCTACGAGCAGTACTTC
CDR3 protein: CASSPGTGRSYEQYF
J gene: TRBJ2-7
D gene: TRBD1
clone size: NA
V gene: TRBV4-1

CDR3 DNA: TGTGCCAGCATTACAGGTGGTGCGCAGTACTTC
CDR3 protein: CASITGGAQYF
J gene: TRBJ2-7
D gene: NA
clone size: few
V gene: TRBV6-1

CDR3 DNA: TGCAGCGTTTCCCGTGCCGGGACCGACTATGGCTACACCTTC
CDR3 protein: CSVSRAGTDYGYTF
J gene: TRBJ1-2
D gene: NA
clone size: NA
V gene: TRBV29-1

CDR3 DNA: TGTGCCAGCAGCCTTTTGGGTAGCGGGGTCCAAGAGACCCAGTACTTC
CDR3 protein: CASSLLGSGVQETQYF
J gene: TRBJ2-5
D gene: TRBD2
clone size: NA
V gene: TRBV5-6

CDR3 DNA: TGCGCCAGCAGCCAAGACCGTACCCCGGGGGCTTTCTTT
CDR3 protein: CASSQDRTPGAFF
J gene: TRBJ1-1
D gene: NA
clone size: NA
V gene: TRBV4-1

CDR3 DNA: TGTGCCAGTAGTATCGTGGGGGCAAGCAATCAGCCCCAGCATTTT
CDR3 protein: CASSIVGASNQPQHF
J gene: TRBJ1-5
D gene: NA
clone size: NA
V gene: TRBV19

CDR3 DNA: TGTGCCAGCAGTACTGACAGGGGTACTGAAGCTTTCTTT
CDR3 protein: CASSTDRGTEAFF
J gene: TRBJ1-1
D gene: TRBD1
clone size: few
V gene: TRBV6-1

CDR3 DNA: TGTGCCAGCAGCTTGCTAATTCGGGCTAATGAAAAACTGTTTTTT
CDR3 protein: CASSLLIRANEKLFF
J gene: TRBJ1-4
D gene: NA
clone size: NA
V gene: TRBV5-6

CDR3 DNA: TGTGCCAGCAGCTTAGCTTATGGGTACGAAAAACTGTTTTTT
CDR3 protein: CASSLAYGYEKLFF
J gene: TRBJ1-4
D gene: NA
clone size: NA
V gene: TRBV7-2

CDR3 DNA: TGCGCCAGCATGAGGACAACTGCGGGCACTGAAGCTTTCTTT
CDR3 protein: CASMRTTAGTEAFF
J gene: TRBJ1-1
D gene: NA
clone size: few
V gene: TRBV5-1

CDR3 DNA: TGTGCCAGCACTTTACGGGGTCGAGGAACCATATATTTT
CDR3 protein: CASTLRGRGTIYF
J gene: TRBJ1-3
D gene: NA
clone size: NA
V gene: TRBV6-6

CDR3 DNA: TGTGCCAGCAGTGAACCCAGGGTCTTCGAGGGCTACACCTTC
CDR3 protein: CASSEPRVFEGYTF
J gene: TRBJ1-2
D gene: NA
clone size: NA
V gene: TRBV6-1

CDR3 DNA: TGTGCCAGCAGTGAAGTGAGGCCCCAGCATTTT
CDR3 protein: CASSEVRPQHF
J gene: TRBJ1-5
D gene: NA
clone size: few
V gene: TRBV6-1

CDR3 DNA: TGTGCCAGCAGCGTAGAGGGACAACTCAATCAGCCCCAGCATTTT
CDR3 protein: CASSVEGQLNQPQHF
J gene: TRBJ1-5
D gene: NA
clone size: NA
V gene: TRBV9

CDR3 DNA: TGCGCCAGCAGCACGGCCATCCAAGAGACCCAGTACTTC
CDR3 protein: CASSTAIQETQYF
J gene: TRBJ2-5
D gene: NA
clone size: NA
V gene: TRBV5-1

CDR3 DNA: TGTGCCTGGAGTCCCCCCGGGAGCTATAATTCACCCCTCCACTTT
CDR3 protein: CAWSPPGSYNSPLHF
J gene: TRBJ1-6
D gene: NA
clone size: NA
V gene: TRBV30

CDR3 DNA: TGTGCCAGCAGCGTAGCCCCAGGGGGTGACAACGAGCAGTACTTC
CDR3 protein: CASSVAPGGDNEQYF
J gene: TRBJ2-7
D gene: TRBD1
clone size: NA
V gene: TRBV9

CDR3 DNA: TGCAGCGTTGAAGGTGGCTACACCTTC
CDR3 protein: CSVEGGYTF
J gene: TRBJ1-2
D gene: NA
clone size: NA
V gene: TRBV29-1

CDR3 DNA: TGTGCCAGTAGTGCGCTACAGAACCCGAACACTGAAGCTTTCTTT
CDR3 protein: CASSALQNPNTEAFF
J gene: TRBJ1-1
D gene: NA
clone size: NA
V gene: TRBV19

CDR3 DNA: TGCGCCAGCAGCTCGACCTCAACTAATGAAAAACTGTTTTTT
CDR3 protein: CASSSTSTNEKLFF
J gene: TRBJ1-4
D gene: NA
clone size: NA
V gene: TRBV5-1

CDR3 DNA: TGTGCCAGCTCGGAGGGGGTATCGAGGGGCTACACCTTC
CDR3 protein: CASSEGVSRGYTF
J gene: TRBJ1-2
D gene: NA
clone size: NA
V gene: TRBV5-4

CDR3 DNA: TGCAGCGCCAAAACCCGGGACACAGTACAAGAGACCCAGTACTTC
CDR3 protein: CSAKTRDTVQETQYF
J gene: TRBJ2-5
D gene: NA
clone size: NA
V gene: TRBV29-1